A selection of T cell receptor beta chains follows, all from one sample in a study of shared clonotypes between healthy human individuals. Sequencing used immunoSEQ multiplex PCR; TCRdb keeps in-frame clones, though not all of them. Of about 2.4 million clones listed, over 85% are singletons. The sequenced material came from naive CD4+ T cells from PBMCs. The receptors stem from a man aged 18 to 30 in good health. Some clones in this sample may be carry-over from other donors' samples. The CDR3 runs from the conserved cysteine through the conserved F or W. Each record gives: CDR3 length, V gene, CDR3 protein.

15 | TRBV9 | CASSDSGRITDTQYF
14 | TRBV2 | CASMGGGPKETQYF
16 | TRBV5-1 | CASSESRTARQETQYF
15 | TRBV27 | CASSFNRGAGETQYF
17 | TRBV11-2 | CASSLVLSSGIQETQYF
17 | TRBV7-8 | CASSLAQGSVWNTEAFF
17 | TRBV28 | CASNLWTGGASFYGYTF
15 | TRBV5-1 | CASSLGTGASYEQYF
13 | TRBV10-3 | CAISISSEETQYF
14 | TRBV15 | CATSTTRDNNEQYF
16 | TRBV7-2 | CASSLPTVSGRSEQFF
14 | TRBV10-3 | CAISELRSTDTQYF
16 | TRBV28 | CASSSARAAKTYEQYF
16 | TRBV11-3 | CASSFNRGENTGELFF
13 | TRBV4-1 | CASSQVGTFGQFF
14 | TRBV7-8 | CASSLVKTDYEQYF
15 | TRBV18 | CASSPPGQGASGYTF
14 | TRBV29-1 | CSADRTSGYNEQFF
14 | TRBV5-8 | CASSFRGRNQPQHF
13 | TRBV28 | CASRQEGVYGYTF
13 | TRBV10-3 | CAISGPKIYEQYF
15 | TRBV4-2 | CASSLSGSGLGEQFF
15 | TRBV5-1 | CASSLVTGSVHEQYF
14 | TRBV6-1 | CASSLGGVHTEAFF
15 | TRBV7-9 | CASSSTGQGARGYTF
12 | TRBV29-1 | CSGGQPNTEAFF
15 | TRBV6-5 | CASSKGTGGVGEQYF
17 | TRBV14 | CASSPGTGYGANTEAFF
12 | TRBV19 | CASSQVHQPQHF
12 | TRBV7-2 | CASSPDQETQYF
13 | TRBV5-1 | CASSEGTGNGYTF
12 | TRBV6-1 | CASRGQPYGYTF
18 | TRBV9 | CASSPQSGRAHMNTEAFF
14 | TRBV5-1 | CASSISGGEETQYF
15 | TRBV5-8 | CASSLGGLGSYGYTF
13 | TRBV6-6 | CASTGTNSYEQYF
14 | TRBV28 | CASIISSRDQPQHF
15 | TRBV5-8 | CASSPGTAEATEAFF
14 | TRBV2 | CASRIGTGGYGYTF
13 | TRBV30 | CAWSPGLQETQYF
12 | TRBV19 | CASSQAPNTQYF
12 | TRBV5-5 | CASSLDRGVAFF
13 | TRBV30 | CAWGSGSNDEQFF
13 | TRBV30 | CAWTRGISYEQYF
15 | TRBV11-1 | CASSQKQGSVGKLFF
14 | TRBV18 | CASSPGQGLYGYTF
12 | TRBV28 | CASNGGDQPQHF
15 | TRBV9 | CASTYSGGGTDTQYF
14 | TRBV9 | CASSAGATSETQYF
14 | TRBV30 | CAWSLTGDNQPQHF